This T cell receptor (beta chain) was sequenced in a study of blood T cell repertoires in COVID-19 (TCRdb year 2020). For context, the study as a whole: Samples from collaborators originated in the United States, Italy and Spain and spanned both the acute and convalescent phases of COVID-19. A freely available public database, intended as a resource for researchers studying the immune response to SARS-CoV-2, is where the repertoires were released. The samples were drawn from two sources: the first 160 participants of the ongoing ImmuneRACE study, and 1,200 or so subjects contributed by 6 global collaborators. The sample metadata nearly always contained a de-identified subject ID, COVID-19 status, age in years and sex. HLA class I and class II types, where available, came from metadata supplied by the sample provider rather than from assay-based typing. The material from the prospective study consisted of cDNA or gDNA derived from T cells, B-cell-depleted T cells, or PBMCs. Deeply sampled blood TCRbeta repertoires from subjects exposed to, actively infected with, or recovered from COVID-19 were included in the dataset.

The collaborating institutions used their own protocols to collect whole blood in K2EDTA tubes. Collaborator samples were shipped for TCRbeta analysis as frozen whole blood, isolated PBMCs, or DNA extracted from either sample type. The study at large found these results: The amount of clinical and demographic metadata varied by source and participant and was provided uncurated.

The CDR3 spans 13 residues, from the cysteine through the phenylalanine. Only the CDR3 portion is preserved as DNA: 39 bases, with reading frame beginning at the first base. CDR1 and CDR2, looked up from the germline V gene, are SNHLY and FYNNEI. The junction carries 11 bases between V and J, which are trimmed by 7 bases and 2 bases respectively. This clone was detected once. Its recognized antigen is unknown. Base qualities are not recorded, but no much larger clone differs from it by a single base. The immunoSEQ Assay, a bias-controlled multiplex PCR, was used to amplify TCRbeta CDR3 regions from genomic DNA. The original methods were these. Nucleated cell counts per sample were estimated from amplification of reference gene primers within the assay. To quantify the absolute abundance of each unique TCRbeta CDR3 rearrangement, sequence reads were collapsed and filtered. For each sample, productive Simpson clonality was calculated as the square root of Simpson's diversity index across productive rearrangements. TCRdb provides this immuneACCESS table in a form limited to in-frame rearrangements. Some clones are lacking; in checked studies, under half of them reflect an unresolved V gene, and why the rest are absent is not known. From that table come the V and J calls and clone size; the DNA was used to work out D and trimming. This sample is represented by 55,000 to 80,000 clones; 75% to 90% of them were singletons. The ten largest clones take up 9% to 15% of the sample.

This receptor chain uses TRBV2 and TRBJ2-5; no D gene is confidently identified. Sample: peripheral blood. This TCR was sampled from a human donor in a cohort sampled during active COVID-19. The bases read TGTGCCAGCACGGTCCGGGTACAAGAGACCCAGTACTTC. This gives the protein CASTVRVQETQYF.